The clone carrying this T cell receptor (beta chain) was seen more than once but under ten times. The antigen is unknown. This sample was included in a study of radiotherapy plus CTLA-4 blockade in lung cancer. Study-wide points: Radiotherapy with ipilimumab was followed by blood expansion of tumor-derived clones.

Some clones are missing from TCRdb's copy, which holds only in-frame ones; the method was immunoSEQ multiplex PCR. The data hold 25,000 to 30,000 clones, with approximately 77% observed a single time. Trimming removed 2 bases from V and 10 bases from J, with 14 bases in between. Germline CDR1 is SGHAT and CDR2 is FQNNGV. CDR3 length: 13 amino acids. Chemo-refractory metastatic non-small-cell lung cancer patients received focal radiation with ipilimumab CTLA-4 blockade. Source: peripheral blood, taken from a patient treated with radiotherapy plus ipilimumab. The chain carries TRBV11-2 and TRBJ1-1; D is possibly TRBD1 (5 bases). The source is a human donor with non-small cell lung cancer that progressed on radiotherapy plus ipilimumab. CDR3 region: CASSLTNGGGAFF. In nucleotides, the CDR3 is TGTGCCAGCAGCTTAACTAATGGGGGGGGAGCTTTCTTT.